This TCR beta chain was identified during a study of beta chain features in type 1 diabetes. Findings and caveats of the study: Equally in patients and controls, shorter templates might have been favored by PCR.

This CDR3 contains 17 residues. With V trimmed by 4 bases and J by 4 bases, 14 bases remained unmatched. Germline values: CDR1 SSHAT, CDR2 FNYEAQ (reference sequence). With respect to this clone: The antigen is unknown.

Of the isolated RNA, all was reverse transcribed, and so the sequenced material was expressed TCRB transcripts. The assay was immunoSEQ multiplex PCR, and TCRdb's table has in-frame clones only and misses some. The profile covers 680,000 or so clones, with around a sixth appearing a single time and about 0.097% taken by the ten largest. The sequenced sample consisted of naive CD4+ T cells from blood. The J gene is TRBJ2-7, the V gene TRBV7-7; 9 bases are shared with TRBD1. This sequence was found in a man aged 18 to 30 in good health. CDR3 in amino acids: CASSYIEPGTGKYEQYF. Written as DNA, the CDR3 is TGTGCCAGCAGCTACATTGAACCCGGGACAGGGAAGTACGAGCAGTACTTC.